The 4 T cell receptor beta chains listed next were all sequenced from one sample in a study of blood T cell repertoires in COVID-19. The data were produced by immunoSEQ multiplex PCR, yet TCRdb's version contains in-frame clones alone and is incomplete. The sample lists 100,000 to 150,000 clones, around four fifths occurring once. What was sequenced was peripheral blood. Source of these receptors: a man between 60 and 75 years old with acute or convalescent COVID-19.

The chain links TRBV5-4 to TRBJ2-2; TRBD2 agrees at 12 bases. Germline loops: CDR1 SGHNT, CDR2 YYREEE (reference sequence). With 0 bases clipped from V and 7 bases from J, the junction kept 10 bases outside the gene matches. The CDR3 loop spans 18 amino acids. The CDR3 region has the DNA TGTGCCAGCAGCTTGGACCTAGCGGGGGGGCCTATTGGCGGGGAGCTGTTTTTT. It translates to CASSLDLAGGPIGGELFF.

The rearrangement joins TRBV10-2 to TRBJ2-7; no definite D call. V lost 3 bases and J lost 0, with 9 bases in between. Germline V gives CDR1 WSHSY, CDR2 SAAADI. The CDR3 has 14 amino acids. The CDR3 DNA sequence: TGCGCCAGCAGTGAATTTGGCGGCTCCTACGAGCAGTACTTC. Its protein product is CASSEFGGSYEQYF.

The chain uses TRBV7-3 and TRBJ2-1, with TRBD2 matching 9 bases. Germline CDR1 SGHTA, CDR2 FQGTGA. This CDR3 spans 15 amino acids. After removal of 2 bases from V and 6 bases from J, the junction contained 5 bases not matched to a gene. The CDR3: CASSLVLAGSNEQFF. As DNA, the CDR3 is TGTGCCAGCAGCTTAGTTCTAGCGGGAAGCAATGAGCAGTTCTTC. The full variable domain, rest sourced from reference TRBV7-3 and TRBJ2-1, is GAGVSQTPSNKVTEKGKYVELRCDPISGHTALYWYRQSLGQGPEFLIYFQGTGAADDSGLPNDRFFAVRPEGSVSTLKIQRTERGDSAVYLCASSLVLAGSNEQFFGPGTRLTVL.

The table lists this clone with a few counts. The V and J genes are TRBV6-1 and TRBJ1-2, with TRBD1 matching 11 bases. Germline values: CDR1 MNHNS, CDR2 SASEGT. The CDR3 sequence is 18 residues long. Germline trimming cut 2 bases from V and 1 base from J; bases unmatched to any gene: 9. CDR3 amino acids: CASSEWKSGTGGNYGYTF. DNA of the CDR3: TGTGCCAGCAGTGAATGGAAATCAGGGACAGGGGGTAACTATGGCTACACCTTC.